This TCR beta chain was observed in a study of T cell responses to AZD1222 COVID-19 vaccine (dated by TCRdb to the early 2020s). The study in broad terms: A total of 230 or so trial participants underwent TCR sequencing, of whom around 200 received two doses of AZD1222 and around 25 received two doses of the MenACWY control vaccine. Trial participants were enrolled into age subgroups of 18-55, 56-69 and 70-plus years, which contained 148, 28 and 57 TCR-sequenced participants, respectively. The paper as a whole reports these results and caveats: The 56-69-year group was small, and its depth increase did not reach significance, likely because of low power. Conclusions about previously exposed vaccinees are limited because only six or seven AZD1222 recipients were SARS-CoV-2 seropositive at baseline. Because no samples from the day 14 peak response were available, repertoires could be characterized only after the peak T cell response. Nearly half of unique spike-specific TCRs reportedly recognized epitopes outside regions mutated in the B.1.351 and B.1.1.7 variants. CD4 TCRs associated with the vaccine covered the entire spike protein, and the dominant responses were in regions 160-218 and 743-854. After two AZD1222 doses, spike-specific TCR breadth and depth were significantly higher than at day 0 and than in MenACWY recipients. Participants were mostly white British, with more females than males. The authors suggested clonal diversity may have been underestimated.

Note on this clone: No antigen is known for it. It has no much larger one-base neighbor in the sample; base qualities were not kept.

The CDR3 regions of human TCRbeta chains were analyzed by immunosequencing. The paper's processing steps were these. TCRs in the repertoires were matched against a reference library of SARS-CoV-2-specific TCRs that had been generated with the MIRA antigen-specificity platform. Breadth meant the fraction of unique TCRs that were SARS-CoV-2-associated, whereas depth meant the fraction of total T cells that were SARS-CoV-2-associated. Using the MIRA data, every spike-specific TCR was mapped to the spike region that the TCR reacted to and assigned to either a CD4 or a CD8 class. Log10-transformed breadth and depth values were compared by one-way ANOVA with Sidak's multiple comparisons tests. Sourced from immuneACCESS, this table was stored by TCRdb with only in-frame sequences that have V and J called. A share of the clones is absent; for the studies checked, an unresolved V gene accounts for under half, and the remainder has no known explanation. Clone size and V and J calls were adopted from that table, with D and trimming inferred from the DNA. The sample table lists around 65,000 clones, approximately 87% of them with a count of one. 25% of the sample lies in the top ten.

The CDR3 contains 14 residues, cysteine and phenylalanine counted. Of the read, only the CDR3 DNA is kept; its 42 bases are in frame from base 1. V is cut back by 4 bases and J by 5 bases, with 7 bases in the junction unmatched. The germline V gene specifies LGHNA as CDR1 and YNFKEQ as CDR2. The sample's time point label, in plain terms: about 28 days (+/-7) after the second vaccine dose. AZD1222 recipients whose second dose came at about 4 weeks and those whose second dose came at about 12 weeks were combined into one group, since spike-specific TCR depth and breadth did not differ between the two schedules. Vaccinee samples came from UK trials COV001 and COV002, including a single-blind randomized controlled phase 2/3 trial of AZD1222 (ChAdOx1 nCoV-19) in healthy adults. Trial participant PBMC samples were collected at day 0 and day 28 after the second dose for TCRbeta chain sequencing.

This receptor chain uses TRBV4-2 and TRBJ2-7, with 8 bases matching TRBD1. The sample in question was peripheral blood, obtained 28 days after the second AZD1222 dose. This TCR was sampled from an adult who received the AZD1222 COVID-19 vaccine. In nucleotides, the sequence is TGTGCCAGCAGCCCTGGACAGGGTGGTAACGAGCAGTACTTC. The resulting protein is CASSPGQGGNEQYF.